A single sample is the source of the 8 T cell receptor beta chains below, sequenced in a study of blood T cell repertoires in COVID-19. Clones were sequenced by immunoSEQ multiplex PCR, and TCRdb holds only the in-frame ones, with some missing. The sample has approximately 110,000 clones, about 88% seen once. Sample: peripheral blood. The receptors here all came from a human donor in a cohort sampled during active COVID-19.

Comments on this clone: This CDR3 is also generated by other DNA sequences in the sample. The chain has TRBV28 and TRBJ1-1; D perhaps matches TRBD1 (6 bases). Trimming stripped 5 bases from V and 4 bases from J, with 11 bases between. This CDR3 has 13 residues. Germline lookup yields CDR1 MDHEN and CDR2 SYDVKM. The CDR3 reads CASSPGEGTEAFF. The CDR3 DNA sequence: TGTGCCAGCAGTCCAGGGGAGGGCACTGAAGCTTTCTTT.

Notes on this clone: Different DNA sequences within this sample yield the same CDR3. The V call is TRBV18, the J call TRBJ2-7; TRBD1 might be the D (6 bases). Per the germline V gene, CDR1 is KGHSH and CDR2 is LQKENI. The CDR3 covers 16 residues. Trimming left V 6 bases short and J 0 bases short, with 18 bases between. The CDR3 DNA is TGTGCCAGCTCTTCTAATTCGCAGGGGAGCTCCTACGAGCAGTACTTC. Amino acid sequence: CASSSNSQGSSYEQYF. Combining the CDR3 with reference TRBV18 and TRBJ2-7 gives the whole variable domain NAGVMQNPRHLVRRRGQEARLRCSPMKGHSHVYWYRQLPEEGLKFMVYLQKENIIDESGMPKERFSAEFPKEGPSILRIQQVVRGDSAAYFCASSSNSQGSSYEQYFGPGTRLTVT.

This clone has only a few counts. This chain uses TRBV6-5 with TRBJ1-1; D is ambiguous. Germline loops: CDR1 MNHEY, CDR2 SVGAGI. The CDR3 loop spans 14 amino acids. Trimming removed 1 base at V and 2 bases at J, with 8 bases between. The CDR3 loop is CASSYLGGNTEAFF. The CDR3 DNA sequence: TGTGCCAGCAGTTACTTAGGCGGAAACACTGAAGCTTTCTTT.

V and J are TRBV6-1 and TRBJ1-3; 7 bases match TRBD1. Losses at the gene ends were 0 bases for V and 0 bases for J; bases not matched to a gene: 11. The CDR3 is made up of 19 amino acids. Germline loops: CDR1 MNHNS, CDR2 SASEGT. CDR3 nucleotides: TGTGCCAGCAGTGAAGCGAGGCCAGGGGGAATCGGCTCTGGAAACACCATATATTTT. Translated, it gives CASSEARPGGIGSGNTIYF.

This CDR3 is CASSSGRGLVEKLFF. CDR3 DNA: TGTGCCAGCAGCTCCGGCAGGGGGCTGGTAGAAAAACTGTTTTTT. This chain links TRBV11-2 with TRBJ1-4; TRBD1 matches 8 bases. Germline CDR1 is SGHAT and CDR2 is FQNNGV. V lost 4 bases and J lost 8; bases outside the gene matches: 9. The CDR3 runs to 15 residues. The variable domain in full, completed from reference TRBV11-2 and TRBJ1-4, reads EAGVAQSPRYKIIEKRQSVAFWCNPISGHATLYWYQQILGQGPKLLIQFQNNGVVDDSQLPKDRFSAERLKGVDSTLKIQPAKLEDSAVYLCASSSGRGLVEKLFFGSGTQLSVL.

The chain recombines TRBV27 with TRBJ2-1; D is undetermined. V lost 7 bases and J lost 6, with 13 bases in between. Germline V gene sequence: CDR1 MNHEY, CDR2 SMNVEV (reference sequence). The CDR3 is 13 residues long. The CDR3 region has the DNA TGTGCCAGCAACACCTTGACAAGCAATGAGCAGTTCTTC. Its translation is CASNTLTSNEQFF.

This rearrangement joins TRBV2 to TRBJ2-1, with D hard to call. Between the trimmed V and J ends, which lost 5 bases and 8 bases, there was a span of 16 bases. Per the germline V gene, CDR1 is SNHLY and CDR2 is FYNNEI. CDR3 length: 14 amino acids. The CDR3 DNA reads as TGTGCCAGCAGTTCGGTGCGCGCGGCGGATGAGCAGTTCTTC. Its translation: CASSSVRAADEQFF.

J is TRBJ1-2 and V is TRBV5-1; D unclear. Per the germline V gene, CDR1 is SGHRS and CDR2 is YFSETQ. V gave up 2 bases and J gave up 1 base, with 9 bases separating them. The CDR3 covers 14 residues. CDR3 in amino acids: CASSLRTDNYGYTF. The CDR3 DNA sequence: TGCGCCAGCAGCTTACGGACTGATAACTATGGCTACACCTTC.